One sample yielded the 2 T cell receptor beta chains listed below, sequenced in a study of cytomegalovirus exposure and HLA in healthy donors. The primer mix had 60 Vbeta and 13 Jbeta primers. Sequencing used immunoSEQ multiplex PCR; TCRdb keeps in-frame clones, though not all of them. The sample contains some 200,000 clones, roughly 91% of which appear only once. The sample taken for sequencing was PBMCs. Every receptor here comes from a woman aged 18 to 35 in good health and CMV-seronegative.

The chain uses TRBV7-9 and TRBJ2-2; 14 bases align to TRBD2. The ends lost 6 bases at V and 4 bases at J; junction bases unmatched: 7. CDR1 and CDR2 from the germline V gene are SEHNR and FQNEAQ (reference sequence). The CDR3 runs to 17 residues. CDR3 DNA sequence: TGTGCCAGCAGACAGGGACTAGCGGGAGTCCCCACCGGGGAGCTGTTTTTT. Translation: CASRQGLAGVPTGELFF.

The chain recombines TRBV15 with TRBJ2-1, with 8 bases fitting TRBD1. After removal of 0 bases from V and 2 bases from J, the junction contained 0 bases not matched to a gene. The CDR3 runs 15 residues. Germline V gene lookup returns CDR1 LNHNV and CDR2 YYDKDF (reference sequence). The DNA of the CDR3 is TGTGCCACCAGCAGAGACAGGGGGCCCTACAATGAGCAGTTCTTC. Translation gives CATSRDRGPYNEQFF.